The table lists the clone carrying this T cell receptor beta chain with many counts. Its antigen remains unknown. The sample originates from a study of neurological immune-mediated disorders. With V trimmed by 3 bases and J by 2 bases, 5 bases remained unmatched. Germline lookup yields CDR1 SGHAT and CDR2 FQNNGV. The CDR3 spans 15 residues. Unsorted libraries were generated from 2 million PBMCs held at -80 degrees C. Regarding the study as a whole: Grouping of repertoires by phylogeny put those of 18 of 34 multiple sclerosis patients into a single related-CDR3 cluster, a possible signature.

TCRdb reprocessed the 5' RACE reads with MiXCR, giving one entry per CDR3 protein. The data show about 55,000 distinct CDR3 sequences, with less than 4.5% seen just once and 1.6% held by the top ten. The TCR comes from a man younger than 40 with multiple sclerosis. The sequenced sample consisted of PBMCs. J is TRBJ2-3 and V is TRBV11-2; 7 positions match TRBD2. The CDR3 loop reads CASSFQRGLTDTQYF. The DNA for the CDR3 is TGTGCCAGCAGCTTCCAGCGGGGACTCACAGATACGCAGTATTTT. The full variable domain, its missing parts supplied by reference TRBV11-2 and TRBJ2-3, is EAGVAQSPRYKIIEKRQSVAFWCNPISGHATLYWYQQILGQGPKLLIQFQNNGVVDDSQLPKDRFSAERLKGVDSTLKIQPAKLEDSAVYLCASSFQRGLTDTQYFGPGTRLTVL.